The 14 T cell receptor beta chains presented below share a single source sample, sequenced in a study of a mutant IDH1 vaccine in newly diagnosed glioma (dated by TCRdb to the early 2020s). For these TCRs, the target antigens are not known. In the paper's terms, the time point label means: week 23, last vaccination. Every vaccine dose consisted of 300 ug of a 20-mer mutant IDH1 peptide in Montanide, administered subcutaneously together with topical imiquimod. Libraries were prepared through the immunoSEQ multiplex PCR assay. TCRdb obtained this table from immuneACCESS and retained in-frame rearrangements with V and J assigned. These tables miss some clones; where compared with another copy, unresolved V genes account for less than half of the shortfall, and the remainder is unexplained. Across this sample there are 60,000 to 85,000 clones, with approximately 85% seen only once. The ten largest make up approximately 0.8% of the sample.

The source was PBMCs, collected from a glioma patient whose treatment included an IDH1 peptide vaccine. These receptors came from a woman aged 45 to 65 with glioma.

The chain carries TRBV27 and TRBJ1-4; a weak D match, TRBD1 (6 bases). The V end lost 3 bases, the J end lost 8 bases, and 13 bases lay between the germline ends. This CDR3 spans 14 amino acids. Germline V CDR1 and CDR2: MNHEY, SMNVEV (reference sequence). The CDR3 protein is CASSFQQGGEKLFF. The CDR3 DNA reads TGTGCCAGCAGTTTTCAACAGGGAGGGGAAAAACTGTTTTTT.

This clone has a handful of counts. The V and J genes are TRBV7-6 and TRBJ2-7; D perhaps matches TRBD1 (6 bases). CDR3 length: 13 residues. Trimming shortened V by 8 bases and J by 1 base, and 12 bases separated the two germline ends. Germline CDR1 reads SGHVS; CDR2 reads FNYEAQ. The CDR3 DNA sequence: TGTGCCAGCGCCGCAGGGGAATCCTACGAGCAGTACTTC. It codes for CASAAGESYEQYF.

The genes are TRBV5-1 and TRBJ2-7, with TRBD2 identical over 7 bases. Germline V gene lookup returns CDR1 SGHRS and CDR2 YFSETQ. The CDR3 sequence is 18 residues long. V trimming: 4 bases; J trimming: 4 bases; junction bases outside the gene matches: 20. CDR3: CASSTGQGAGGSRYEQYF. The CDR3 nucleotides read TGCGCCAGCAGCACGGGCCAGGGTGCCGGCGGGAGTAGGTACGAGCAGTACTTC.

The V and J genes are TRBV7-2 and TRBJ2-7, with TRBD1 matching over 9 bases. CDR3 size: 15 residues. The V gene's germline CDR1 is SGHTA and CDR2 FQGNSA. With 0 bases clipped from V and 6 bases from J, the junction kept 6 bases outside the gene matches. CDR3 DNA: TGTGCCAGCAGCTTAGCCTCAGGGACAGGGATCGAGCAGTACTTC. Its translation: CASSLASGTGIEQYF.

A note on this clone: The junction does not match germline at one end; this may be a read error. The chain recombines TRBV7-7 with TRBJ2-3; no clear D. The germline V gene has CDR1 SSHAT and CDR2 FNYEAQ (reference sequence). The CDR3 is 14 residues long. The CDR3 DNA reads TGTGCTAGCAGCTTTGATCTGAGCACAGATACGCAGTATTTT. It is translated as CASSFDLSTDTQYF.

The V call is TRBV10-3, the J call TRBJ1-6; D is undetermined. This CDR3 contains 14 residues. Per germline, CDR1 ENHRY and CDR2 SYGVKD. Trimming stripped 8 bases from V and 5 bases from J, with 13 bases between. In nucleotides, the CDR3 is TGTGCCATCCAGAGACCGATCGATAATTCACCCCTCCACTTT. Its protein product is CAIQRPIDNSPLHF.

This chain connects TRBV15 to TRBJ2-5; 10 bases fit TRBD1. This CDR3 has 15 residues. The ends lost 3 bases at V and 5 bases at J; junction bases unmatched: 6. The germline gives CDR1 LNHNV, CDR2 YYDKDF (reference sequence). CDR3 amino acids: CATSSRDRGQETQYF. The CDR3 bases are TGTGCCACCAGCAGTAGGGACAGGGGTCAGGAGACCCAGTACTTC.

The gene calls are TRBV27 and TRBJ1-1; TRBD1 matches at 8 bases. Per germline, CDR1 MNHEY and CDR2 SMNVEV (reference sequence). This CDR3 is built from 15 residues. V shed 3 bases and J 1 base; nucleotides not matched to a gene: 4. Here the CDR3 reads CASSFTGTGNTEAFF. The CDR3 DNA sequence: TGTGCCAGCAGTTTCACCGGGACAGGGAACACTGAAGCTTTCTTT.

The chain is built from TRBV28 and TRBJ2-6; 7 bases agree with TRBD1. The V segment lost 4 bases and the J segment 0 bases; nucleotides outside the gene matches: 3. Germline CDR1 and CDR2: MDHEN and SYDVKM. This CDR3 is built from 16 residues. This CDR3 reads CASSSGQYSGANVLTF. CDR3 nucleotide sequence: TGTGCCAGCAGTTCGGGACAGTACTCTGGGGCCAACGTCCTGACTTTC.

The CDR3 spells CASSSSSVNEQYF. Written as DNA, the CDR3 is TGTGCCAGCAGCTCCAGTAGCGTTAACGAGCAGTACTTC. This sequence joins TRBV9 and TRBJ2-7, with a tentative D call TRBD2 (5 bases). Trimming pared 4 bases from V and 5 bases from J, leaving 13 bases between. Germline CDR1 SGDLS, CDR2 YYNGEE. The CDR3 loop spans 13 amino acids.

This clone was recorded a few times. The V gene is TRBV28, the J gene TRBJ1-1; D not resolved. V was shortened by 6 bases and J by 8 bases, with 19 bases between the two germline ends. This CDR3 has 14 residues. The germline CDR1 and CDR2 sequences are MDHEN and SYDVKM. CDR3 nucleotides: TGTGCCAGCAGGGGGTTGGGCAGGTCGAACGAAGCTTTCTTT. Protein product: CASRGLGRSNEAFF.

V usage is TRBV7-6 and J usage is TRBJ1-1, with 10 bases aligning to TRBD1. The CDR3 covers 16 residues. The ends lost 4 bases at V and 1 base at J; junction bases unmatched: 6. From germline, CDR1 is SGHVS and CDR2 FNYEAQ. In nucleotides, the CDR3 is TGTGCCAGCAGCTCTCCGGACAGGGGGAGGAACACTGAAGCTTTCTTT. As protein: CASSSPDRGRNTEAFF.

This chain joins TRBV5-1 and TRBJ1-3, with 8 bases lining up with TRBD1. Germline V CDR1 and CDR2: SGHRS, YFSETQ. The CDR3 contains 15 residues. The junction had 3 bases not matched to a gene; V was cut back by 4 bases and J by 0 bases. The CDR3 is CASSKGQDSGNTIYF. In DNA form, the CDR3 reads TGCGCCAGCAGCAAGGGACAGGACTCTGGAAACACCATATATTTT.

In DNA, the CDR3 is TGTGCCTGGGGGGGACTAGCGGTAAACATTCAGTACTTC. Encoded protein: CAWGGLAVNIQYF. The chain has TRBV30 and TRBJ2-4; TRBD2 matches at 11 bases. CDR1 is GTSNPN and CDR2 is SVGIG in the germline V gene (reference sequence). The CDR3 extends over 13 amino acids. J gave up 6 bases and V 5 bases, and 3 bases lay outside the gene matches.